Following are 12 T cell receptor beta chains from one sample sequenced in a study of blood T cell repertoires in COVID-19. Clones were read by immunoSEQ multiplex PCR, and TCRdb kept only the in-frame ones, dropping some. The sample lists roughly 180,000 clones, approximately 80% occurring once. Source material: PBMCs or T cells enriched from blood (not recorded which). Every receptor here comes from a man aged 55 to 70 who had been exposed to COVID-19.

J is TRBJ2-3 and V is TRBV4-3; the match to TRBD2 covers 10 bases. The V gene's germline CDR1 is LGHNA and CDR2 YSLEER. CDR3 length: 16 amino acids. Losses at the gene ends were 0 bases for V and 3 bases for J; bases not matched to a gene: 3. The CDR3 DNA reads as TGCGCCAGCAGCCAAGAATTACTAGCGGGGACAGATACGCAGTATTTT. It encodes CASSQELLAGTDTQYF.

The rearrangement uses TRBV11-3 and TRBJ2-1; tentatively, D is TRBD2 (6 bases). Trimming stripped 0 bases from V and 7 bases from J, with 13 bases between. CDR1 is SGHNT, CDR2 YENEEA, per germline. This CDR3 has 15 residues. The CDR3 here is CASSLDSKAGNEQFF. In nucleotides, the CDR3 is TGTGCCAGCAGCTTAGATTCGAAGGCGGGGAATGAGCAGTTCTTC.

The gene calls are TRBV13 and TRBJ1-2; TRBD1 might be the D (5 bases). Trimming took off 0 bases at V and 8 bases at J, with 22 bases between the two ends. Germline CDR1 is PRHDT and CDR2 is FYEKMQ (reference sequence). The CDR3 length is 17 residues. The CDR3 is CASSLGVGPPPTVGYTF. As DNA, the CDR3 is TGTGCCAGCAGCTTAGGAGTGGGGCCACCCCCAACGGTAGGCTACACCTTC.

The J gene is TRBJ1-5, the V gene TRBV23-1, with a tentative D call TRBD1 (5 bases). TRBV23-1 is assigned to the ORF class and has an uncertain function. There are 13 residues in the CDR3. V lost 9 bases, J lost 0 bases, and 9 bases lay in between. In DNA form, the CDR3 reads TGCGCCAGTGAACAGGCTAGCAATCAGCCCCAGCATTTT. Translated: CASEQASNQPQHF.

This chain uses TRBV30 with TRBJ2-3; TRBD2 agrees at 10 bases. The CDR3 contains 13 residues. The germline V gene has CDR1 GTSNPN and CDR2 SVGIG (reference sequence). V shed 4 bases, J shed 7 bases, and the junction held 5 bases outside the gene matches. CDR3 in amino acids: CAWTLAGRHTQYF. The CDR3 DNA follows: TGTGCCTGGACACTAGCGGGACGTCATACGCAGTATTTT.

This clone occurred a few times. The V call is TRBV5-5, the J call TRBJ2-4, with D possibly being TRBD1 (6 bases). Germline V gives CDR1 SGHKS, CDR2 YYEKEE (reference sequence). V dropped 2 bases and J dropped 3 bases, with 15 bases sitting between them. This CDR3 has 16 amino acids. CDR3 in amino acids: CASSFLSGVDKNIQYF. CDR3 DNA: TGTGCCAGCAGCTTTCTATCAGGGGTGGACAAAAACATTCAGTACTTC.

The chain carries TRBV6-5 and TRBJ1-5, with a weak D call TRBD1 (5 bases). V lost 5 bases to trimming and J lost 5 bases, with 10 bases between them. The CDR3 covers 13 residues. Looked up from germline, CDR1 is MNHEY and CDR2 is SVGAGI. The DNA for the CDR3 is TGTGCCAGCAGTCCAGGGAATGATCAGCCCCAGCATTTT. This translates into CASSPGNDQPQHF.

Comments on this clone: This may stem from a read error, because a much larger clone lies one nucleotide away. The V call is TRBV11-3, the J call TRBJ1-2, with TRBD1 identical over 9 bases. Germline CDR1 is SGHNT and CDR2 is YENEEA. Trimming removed 5 bases from V and 4 bases from J; junction bases left unmatched: 2. The CDR3 has 13 residues. CDR3 region: CASSPDRGYGYTF. CDR3 in DNA: TGTGCCAGCAGCCCGGACAGGGGCTATGGCTACACCTTC.

Written as DNA, the CDR3 is TGTGCCAGCAGCGTACGCCTCAGGGTTCGCAATCAGCCCCAGCATTTT. Protein: CASSVRLRVRNQPQHF. The gene calls are TRBV11-3 and TRBJ1-5; maybe TRBD1 (5 bases). There are 16 residues in the CDR3. Germline CDR1 SGHNT, CDR2 YENEEA. V lost 5 bases to trimming and J lost 2 bases, with 16 bases between them.

V is TRBV14 and J is TRBJ1-1, with D unclear. Germline assignment: CDR1 SGHDN and CDR2 FVKESK. This CDR3 has 16 residues. V was pared by 5 bases and J by 5 bases, with 21 bases between. The CDR3 is CASSYFGGVTTTEAFF. The CDR3, as DNA: TGTGCCAGCAGCTATTTCGGCGGGGTTACTACGACTGAAGCTTTCTTT.

This chain links TRBV24-1 with TRBJ2-1, with D possibly being TRBD2 (6 bases). V shed 1 base and J shed 3 bases, with 12 bases lying between them. CDR1 KGHDR and CDR2 SFDVKD come from the germline V gene. This CDR3 is 16 amino acids long. CDR3 amino acids: CATSDFTQGGYNEQFF. CDR3 DNA: TGTGCCACCAGTGATTTTACCCAGGGAGGCTACAATGAGCAGTTCTTC.

The V call is TRBV9, the J call TRBJ1-2; D unresolved. CDR3 length equals 12 residues. Germline loops: CDR1 SGDLS, CDR2 YYNGEE. Trimming cost V 0 bases and J 4 bases, with 4 bases left between them. The CDR3 DNA reads as TGTGCCAGCAGCGTAGATATCTATGGCTACACCTTC. Translated: CASSVDIYGYTF.